The 2 T cell receptor beta chains presented below share a single source sample, sequenced in a study of blood T cell repertoires in COVID-19. Profiled with immunoSEQ multiplex PCR; TCRdb holds only in-frame clones, not every one. In the table there are about 35,000 clones, around 85% of which are singletons. Sample: peripheral blood. The source is a man aged 55 to 70 with active or convalescent COVID-19.

V gene TRBV5-6 combines with J gene TRBJ1-1, with D perhaps TRBD1 (6 bases). V was trimmed by 2 bases and J by 0 bases, leaving 11 bases between them. From germline, CDR1 is SGHDT and CDR2 YYEEEE. CDR3 length equals 15 residues. The CDR3 here is CASSFDRIVNTEAFF. The CDR3 DNA reads as TGTGCCAGCAGCTTCGACAGGATAGTGAACACTGAAGCTTTCTTT.

This clone was recorded only once. This chain uses TRBV4-1 with TRBJ1-1; 7 nucleotides match TRBD1. The CDR3 contains 13 residues. Germline CDR1 reads MGHRA; CDR2 reads YSYEKL. V lost 5 bases and J lost 4; bases outside the gene matches: 4. DNA for the CDR3: TGCGCCAGCAGCACAGGGGAGGTCACTGAAGCTTTCTTT. Translating gives CASSTGEVTEAFF.